Listed below are T cell receptor beta chains from one sample, sequenced in a study of blood T cell repertoires in COVID-19. Sequencing used immunoSEQ multiplex PCR; TCRdb keeps in-frame clones, though not all of them. The profile covers around 70,000 clones, with approximately 86% appearing a single time and approximately 6.6% taken by the ten largest. The sample consisted of peripheral blood. The source is a man aged 55 to 69 with acute or convalescent COVID-19. Both conserved end residues are part of each CDR3. A D gene is named only where the DNA matches it firmly.

V gene: TRBV27
J gene: TRBJ2-6
D gene: -
CDR3 protein: CASSLFLGEGGANVLTF

V gene: TRBV30
J gene: TRBJ1-3
D gene: TRBD1
CDR3 protein: CAWSGTGTAGNTIYF

V gene: TRBV4-3
J gene: TRBJ2-2
D gene: -
CDR3 protein: CASSQGKSAGELFF

V gene: TRBV5-6
J gene: TRBJ1-5
D gene: TRBD1
CDR3 protein: CASSLQGIGNQPQHF

V gene: TRBV6-5
J gene: TRBJ1-1
D gene: TRBD1
CDR3 protein: CASSGPGGRGTEAFF

V gene: TRBV7-9
J gene: TRBJ1-3
D gene: TRBD1
CDR3 protein: CASSRSPGGSGNTIYF

V gene: TRBV5-1
J gene: TRBJ2-3
D gene: TRBD1
CDR3 protein: CASSDLTGSDTQYF

V gene: TRBV5-6
J gene: TRBJ2-7
D gene: TRBD1
CDR3 protein: CASTTFRGLGEQYF

V gene: TRBV15
J gene: TRBJ2-3
D gene: TRBD1
CDR3 protein: CATSRGDRGRGDTQYF

V gene: TRBV13
J gene: TRBJ2-2
D gene: -
CDR3 protein: CASSLTGWGTNTGELFF

V gene: TRBV9
J gene: TRBJ1-1
D gene: -
CDR3 protein: CASSFRGSGTEAFF

V gene: TRBV2
J gene: TRBJ2-6
D gene: TRBD2
CDR3 protein: CASKLSGAGANVLTF

V gene: TRBV4-3
J gene: TRBJ1-4
D gene: TRBD1
CDR3 protein: CASSQTDRGRKLFF

V gene: TRBV30
J gene: TRBJ1-4
D gene: -
CDR3 protein: CATPAGLNEKLFF

V gene: TRBV7-9
J gene: TRBJ2-1
D gene: TRBD1
CDR3 protein: CASSPAIGGASSYNEQFF

V gene: TRBV11-3
J gene: TRBJ1-1
D gene: -
CDR3 protein: CASSLGEIGEAFF

V gene: TRBV7-9
J gene: TRBJ2-6
D gene: -
CDR3 protein: CASSLESGRSSVLTF

V gene: TRBV10-2
J gene: TRBJ1-5
D gene: TRBD1
CDR3 protein: CASTDRGGTQPQHF

V gene: TRBV6-6
J gene: TRBJ1-5
D gene: -
CDR3 protein: CASSYSPTGTNQPQHF

V gene: TRBV6-2/TRBV6-3
J gene: TRBJ1-5
D gene: TRBD1
CDR3 protein: CASSSGQGAVNQPQHF

V gene: TRBV5-1
J gene: TRBJ2-1
D gene: TRBD1
CDR3 protein: CASSLAGTGGQNEQFF

V gene: TRBV7-9
J gene: TRBJ2-3
D gene: TRBD2
CDR3 protein: CASWTSGTDTQYF

V gene: TRBV6-4
J gene: TRBJ2-1
D gene: -
CDR3 protein: CASSDSGGGPYNEQFF

V gene: TRBV18
J gene: TRBJ2-5
D gene: -
CDR3 protein: CASSAEETQYF

V gene: TRBV27
J gene: TRBJ2-2
D gene: TRBD1
CDR3 protein: CASSSYRGGELFF

V gene: TRBV14
J gene: TRBJ1-4
D gene: -
CDR3 protein: CASSLWSGANEKLFF

V gene: TRBV6-2/TRBV6-3
J gene: TRBJ2-7
D gene: -
CDR3 protein: CASSYRGIYDPYEQYF

V gene: TRBV14
J gene: TRBJ1-2
D gene: -
CDR3 protein: CASSQNGGTYGYTF

V gene: TRBV7-2
J gene: TRBJ1-1
D gene: -
CDR3 protein: CASSRPGALNTEAFF

V gene: TRBV19
J gene: TRBJ1-6
D gene: TRBD1
CDR3 protein: CASSTRQGGNSPLHF

V gene: TRBV15
J gene: TRBJ2-3
D gene: -
CDR3 protein: CATSREAGADTQYF

V gene: TRBV4-1
J gene: TRBJ2-3
D gene: TRBD2
CDR3 protein: CASSQDVGGGWGTQYF

V gene: TRBV7-2
J gene: TRBJ1-1
D gene: -
CDR3 protein: CASSYRQVSEAFF

V gene: TRBV4-2
J gene: TRBJ2-2
D gene: -
CDR3 protein: CASSPELLTGELFF

V gene: TRBV18
J gene: TRBJ1-1
D gene: TRBD1
CDR3 protein: CASSPGQANTEAFF

V gene: TRBV30
J gene: TRBJ1-2
D gene: TRBD1
CDR3 protein: CAWSPLRTGPLGYTF

V gene: TRBV6-6
J gene: TRBJ1-4
D gene: TRBD1
CDR3 protein: CASTLTGADEKLFF

V gene: TRBV5-8
J gene: TRBJ1-5
D gene: TRBD1
CDR3 protein: CASSGRTGGGQPQHF

V gene: TRBV4-2
J gene: TRBJ2-1
D gene: -
CDR3 protein: CASSFQGGDNEQFF

V gene: TRBV19
J gene: TRBJ1-6
D gene: -
CDR3 protein: CASSIDTGRNSPLHF

V gene: TRBV27
J gene: TRBJ1-6
D gene: TRBD1
CDR3 protein: CASSVGQNNSPLHF

V gene: TRBV5-4
J gene: TRBJ2-1
D gene: TRBD2
CDR3 protein: CASSPTAGVNEQFF

V gene: TRBV5-4
J gene: TRBJ2-2
D gene: TRBD1
CDR3 protein: CASSRGGTGDTGELFF

V gene: TRBV19
J gene: TRBJ2-7
D gene: TRBD1
CDR3 protein: CASSTTPGTGPTRAYEQYF

V gene: TRBV2
J gene: TRBJ1-6
D gene: TRBD1
CDR3 protein: CASSLSGGSYNSPLHF

V gene: TRBV3-1/TRBV3-2
J gene: TRBJ1-5
D gene: -
CDR3 protein: CASSPTRGLQPQHF

V gene: TRBV5-6
J gene: TRBJ1-6
D gene: -
CDR3 protein: CASSREPDSNNSPLHF

V gene: TRBV30
J gene: TRBJ1-1
D gene: -
CDR3 protein: CAFTKTNRNTEAFF